The 9 T cell receptor beta chains reported below all come from one sample, sequenced in a study of blood T cell repertoires in COVID-19. The method was immunoSEQ multiplex PCR; TCRdb's version includes in-frame clones alone and lacks a portion of them. The repertoire consists of about 53,000 clones, with around nine tenths occurring once and the leading ten covering approximately 3.8%. The specimen was peripheral blood. These receptors all come from a man between 50 and 59 years old with acute or convalescent COVID-19.

The chain carries TRBV6-6 and TRBJ1-6; no definite D call. Germline assignment: CDR1 MNHNY and CDR2 SVGAGI (reference sequence). This CDR3 contains 16 residues. V dropped 3 bases and J dropped 7 bases, with 16 bases sitting between them. DNA for the CDR3: TGTGCCAGCAGTTATTCCGGGATTCGGACCAATTCACCCCTCCACTTT. Its protein product is CASSYSGIRTNSPLHF.

V and J are TRBV10-3 and TRBJ2-2; a weak D match, TRBD1 (6 bases). The germline V and J ends were trimmed by 2 bases and 4 bases, with 26 bases remaining between them. This CDR3 is 20 amino acids long. Germline lookup yields CDR1 ENHRY and CDR2 SYGVKD. CDR3 DNA sequence: TGTGCCATCAGTGAGACGGGATTCCTTGTAGAACAGGGCGGCACCGGGGAGCTGTTTTTT. It translates to CAISETGFLVEQGGTGELFF.

A note on this clone: Mismatch with germline at one junction end may stem from a read error. The gene calls are TRBV3-1 (or the pseudogene TRBV3-2) and TRBJ1-3; D is uncertain. Germline assignment: CDR1 LGHDT and CDR2 YNNKEL (reference sequence). There are 15 residues in the CDR3. CDR3 in amino acids: CASTQFGGSGNTIYF. The CDR3 region has the DNA TGTGCCAGCACCCAATTCGGCGGATCTGGAAACACCATATATTTT.

The genes are TRBV28 and TRBJ1-1; D call uncertain. The CDR3 totals 12 residues. Germline V CDR1 and CDR2: MDHEN, SYDVKM. V was shortened by 4 bases and J by 0 bases, with 3 bases between the two germline ends. The chain's CDR3 is CASSSVNTEAFF. The CDR3 coding sequence is TGTGCCAGCAGTTCAGTGAACACTGAAGCTTTCTTT. Supplemented by reference TRBV28 and TRBJ1-1, the full variable domain reads DVKVTQSSRYLVKRTGEKVFLECVQDMDHENMFWYRQDPGLGLRLIYFSYDVKMKEKGDIPEGYSVSREKKERFSLILESASTNQTSMYLCASSSVNTEAFFGQGTRLTVV.

V gene TRBV5-5 combines with J gene TRBJ1-2; 8 bases match TRBD1. From germline, CDR1 is SGHKS and CDR2 YYEKEE (reference sequence). V lost 2 bases to trimming and J lost 2 bases; unmatched junction nucleotides: 8. There are 16 residues in the CDR3. As DNA, the CDR3 is TGTGCCAGCAGCTTCGACAGGGGCCCCACCAACTATGGCTACACCTTC. It specifies CASSFDRGPTNYGYTF.

The gene calls are TRBV7-6 and TRBJ1-1; a weak D match, TRBD1 (5 bases). The germline V and J ends were trimmed by 1 base and 4 bases, with 22 bases remaining between them. This CDR3 is built from 18 residues. CDR1 SGHVS and CDR2 FNYEAQ come from the germline V gene. The CDR3 spells CASSLGGRDRTKPTEAFF. CDR3 DNA sequence: TGTGCCAGCAGCTTAGGGGGGAGGGACCGGACGAAGCCCACTGAAGCTTTCTTT.

The rearrangement uses TRBV5-6 and TRBJ2-1, with D uncertain. The CDR3 consists of 16 residues. The ends were cut back, 0 bases at V and 0 bases at J, with 10 bases in the middle. Germline loops: CDR1 SGHDT, CDR2 YYEEEE. The CDR3 coding sequence is TGTGCCAGCAGCTTGGGTCCCGCCAGCTCCTACAATGAGCAGTTCTTC. It codes for CASSLGPASSYNEQFF. Supplemented by reference TRBV5-6 and TRBJ2-1, the full variable domain reads DAGVTQSPTHLIKTRGQQVTLRCSPKSGHDTVSWYQQALGQGPQFIFQYYEEEERQRGNFPDRFSGHQFPNYSSELNVNALLLGDSALYLCASSLGPASSYNEQFFGPGTRLTVL.

This clone was counted only a few times. The genes are TRBV21-1 and TRBJ1-1; the D call TRBD1 from the table was never checked on the DNA. TRBV21-1 is tagged as a pseudogene. The CDR3 is 17 residues long. The CDR3 DNA is TGTGCCAGCAGCAAAGAGGGGAACAGCAGCATGAACACTGAAGCTTTCTTT. It yields the protein CASSKEGNSSMNTEAFF.

This rearrangement joins TRBV12-3 or TRBV12-4 to TRBJ2-5; TRBD2 matches 7 bases. The CDR3 totals 12 residues. Trimming removed 5 bases from V and 10 bases from J; junction bases left unmatched: 7. CDR3 bases: TGTGCCAGCAGTCCCGCCGGGGGGAGCCAGTACTTC. It codes for CASSPAGGSQYF.